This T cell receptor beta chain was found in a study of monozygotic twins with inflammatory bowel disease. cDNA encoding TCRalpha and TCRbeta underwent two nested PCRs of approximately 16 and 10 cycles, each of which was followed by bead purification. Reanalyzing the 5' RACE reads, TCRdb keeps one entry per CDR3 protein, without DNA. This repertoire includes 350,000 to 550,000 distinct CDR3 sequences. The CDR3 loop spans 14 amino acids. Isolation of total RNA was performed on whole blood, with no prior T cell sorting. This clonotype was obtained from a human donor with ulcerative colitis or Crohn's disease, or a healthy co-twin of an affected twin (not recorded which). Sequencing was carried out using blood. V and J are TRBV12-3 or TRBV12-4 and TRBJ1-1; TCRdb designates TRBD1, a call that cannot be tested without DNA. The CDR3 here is CASSFRTPNTEAFF.